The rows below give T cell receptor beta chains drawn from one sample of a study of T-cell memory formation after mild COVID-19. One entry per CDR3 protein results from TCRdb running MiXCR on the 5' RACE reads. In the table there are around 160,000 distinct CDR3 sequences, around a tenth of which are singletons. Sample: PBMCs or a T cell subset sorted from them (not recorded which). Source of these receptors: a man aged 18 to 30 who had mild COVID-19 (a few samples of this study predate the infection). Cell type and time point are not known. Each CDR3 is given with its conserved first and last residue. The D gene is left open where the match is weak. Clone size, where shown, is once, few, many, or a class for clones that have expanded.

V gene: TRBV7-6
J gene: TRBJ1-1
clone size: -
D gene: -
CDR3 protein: CASSLSTVISDTEAFF
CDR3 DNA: TGTGCCAGCAGCCTTTCGACAGTCATATCAGACACTGAAGCTTTCTTT

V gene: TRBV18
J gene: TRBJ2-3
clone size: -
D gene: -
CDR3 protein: CASSQGGPDTDTQYF
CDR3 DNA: TGTGCCAGCTCACAGGGGGGTCCAGACACAGATACGCAGTATTTT

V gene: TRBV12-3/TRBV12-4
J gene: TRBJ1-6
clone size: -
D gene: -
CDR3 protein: CASSYGRVDSPLHF
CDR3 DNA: TGTGCCAGCAGTTACGGCAGGGTTGATTCACCCCTCCACTTT

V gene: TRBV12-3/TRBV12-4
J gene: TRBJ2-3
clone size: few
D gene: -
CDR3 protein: CASRPQGTSTDTQYF
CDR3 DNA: TGTGCCAGCAGGCCCCAGGGGACTAGCACAGATACGCAGTATTTT

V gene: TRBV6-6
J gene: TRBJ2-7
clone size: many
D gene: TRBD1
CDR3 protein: CASRATGQNYEQYF
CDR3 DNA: TGTGCCAGCAGGGCAACGGGACAGAACTACGAGCAGTACTTC

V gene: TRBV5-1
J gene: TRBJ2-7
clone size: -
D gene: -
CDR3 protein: CASSSGFSHEQYF
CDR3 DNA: TGCGCCAGCAGCTCAGGGTTTTCCCACGAGCAGTACTTC

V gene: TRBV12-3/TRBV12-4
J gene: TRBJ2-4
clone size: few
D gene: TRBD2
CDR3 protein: CASRRTGGAVIDIQYF
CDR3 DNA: TGTGCCAGCAGGCGAACCGGGGGGGCCGTGATAGACATTCAGTACTTC

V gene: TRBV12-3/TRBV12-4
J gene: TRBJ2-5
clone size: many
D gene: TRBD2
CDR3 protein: CASSPGSGAIGTQYF
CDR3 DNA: TGTGCCAGCAGCCCCGGGAGCGGGGCCATAGGAACCCAGTACTTC

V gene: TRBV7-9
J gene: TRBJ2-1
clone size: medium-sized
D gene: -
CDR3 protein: CASSLDHNEQFF
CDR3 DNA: TGTGCCAGCAGCTTAGATCACAATGAGCAGTTCTTC

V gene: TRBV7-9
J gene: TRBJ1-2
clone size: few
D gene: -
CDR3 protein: CASSLSEVGYTF
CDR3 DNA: TGTGCCAGCAGCTTATCGGAGGTGGGCTACACCTTC

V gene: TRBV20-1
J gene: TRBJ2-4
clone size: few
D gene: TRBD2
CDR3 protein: CSATERGLAKNIQYF
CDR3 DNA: TGCAGTGCTACCGAGCGGGGGCTAGCCAAAAACATTCAGTACTTC

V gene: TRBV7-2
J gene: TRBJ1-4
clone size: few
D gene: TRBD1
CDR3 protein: CASSPWTGIDEKLFF
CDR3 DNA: TGTGCCAGCAGCCCATGGACAGGGATTGACGAAAAACTGTTTTTT

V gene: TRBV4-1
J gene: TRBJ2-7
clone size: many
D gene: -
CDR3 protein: CASSLDVTETYEQYF
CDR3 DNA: TGCGCCAGCAGTCTGGACGTGACGGAGACCTACGAGCAGTACTTC

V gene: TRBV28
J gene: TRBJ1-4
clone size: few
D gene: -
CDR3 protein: CASSLLELTAERELFF
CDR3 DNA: TGTGCCAGCAGTTTGTTGGAATTGACGGCAGAGCGTGAACTGTTTTTT

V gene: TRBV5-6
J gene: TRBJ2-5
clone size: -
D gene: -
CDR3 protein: CASSTGLETQYF
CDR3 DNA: TGTGCCAGCAGCACAGGGTTGGAGACCCAGTACTTC

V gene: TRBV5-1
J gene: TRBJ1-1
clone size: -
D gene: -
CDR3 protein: CASSLAADEMNTEAFF
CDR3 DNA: TGCGCCAGCAGCTTGGCTGCGGACGAAATGAACACTGAAGCTTTCTTT

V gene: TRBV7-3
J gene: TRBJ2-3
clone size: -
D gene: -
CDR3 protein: CASSQDTTDTQYF
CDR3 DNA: TGTGCCAGCTCACAGGATACCACAGATACGCAGTATTTT

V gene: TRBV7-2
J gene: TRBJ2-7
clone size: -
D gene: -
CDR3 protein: CASSKEPGATYEQYF
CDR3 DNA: TGTGCCAGCAGTAAGGAGCCCGGGGCTACCTACGAGCAGTACTTC

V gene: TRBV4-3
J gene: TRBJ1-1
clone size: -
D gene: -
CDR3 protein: CASSQEWQGGLAFF
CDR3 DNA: TGCGCCAGCAGCCAAGAGTGGCAGGGAGGATTGGCTTTCTTT

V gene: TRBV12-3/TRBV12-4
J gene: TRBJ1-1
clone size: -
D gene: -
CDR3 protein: CASGRTKNTEAFF
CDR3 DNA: TGTGCCAGCGGGAGGACCAAGAACACTGAAGCTTTCTTT

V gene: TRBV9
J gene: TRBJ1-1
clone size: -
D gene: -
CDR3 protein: CASSPPGPRDTEAFF
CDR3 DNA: TGTGCCAGCAGCCCTCCAGGGCCCCGGGACACTGAAGCTTTCTTT

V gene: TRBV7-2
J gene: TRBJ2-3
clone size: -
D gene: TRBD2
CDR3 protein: CASSSLAWSTDTQYF
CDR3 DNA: TGTGCCAGCAGCTCACTAGCGTGGAGCACAGATACGCAGTATTTT

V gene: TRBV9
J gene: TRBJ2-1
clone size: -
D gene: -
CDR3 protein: CASSVENEQFF
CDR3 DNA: TGTGCCAGCAGCGTAGAAAATGAGCAGTTCTTC

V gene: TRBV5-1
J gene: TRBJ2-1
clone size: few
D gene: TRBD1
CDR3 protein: CASSIGGQGNNEQFF
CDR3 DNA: TGCGCCAGCAGCATAGGGGGACAGGGTAATAATGAGCAGTTCTTC

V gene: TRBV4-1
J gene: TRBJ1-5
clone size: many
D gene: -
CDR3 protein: CASSQAGWPVKDQPQHF
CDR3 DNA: TGCGCCAGCAGCCAAGCGGGTTGGCCAGTAAAAGATCAGCCCCAGCATTTT

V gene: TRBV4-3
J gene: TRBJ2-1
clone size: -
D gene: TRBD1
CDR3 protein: CASSQLVTGTGGTEQFF
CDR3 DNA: TGCGCCAGCAGCCAACTCGTTACTGGGACAGGGGGCACTGAGCAGTTCTTC

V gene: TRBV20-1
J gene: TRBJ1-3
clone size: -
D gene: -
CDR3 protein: CSARDQREGGNTIYF
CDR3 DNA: TGCAGTGCTAGAGATCAAAGGGAAGGTGGAAACACCATATATTTT

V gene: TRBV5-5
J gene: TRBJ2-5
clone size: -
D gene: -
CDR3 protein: CASSSRMLGETQYF
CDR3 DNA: TGTGCCAGCAGCTCTCGTATGTTGGGAGAGACCCAGTACTTC

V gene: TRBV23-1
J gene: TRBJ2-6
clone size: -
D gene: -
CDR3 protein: CASSHPEPKSSGANVLTF
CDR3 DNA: TGCGCCAGCAGTCACCCAGAGCCGAAGAGCTCTGGGGCCAACGTCCTGACTTTC

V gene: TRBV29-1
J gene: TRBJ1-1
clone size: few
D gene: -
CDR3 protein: CSVEVGGGTEAFF
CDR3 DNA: TGCAGCGTTGAAGTAGGAGGGGGAACTGAAGCTTTCTTT

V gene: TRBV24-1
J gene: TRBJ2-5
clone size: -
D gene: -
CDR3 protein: CATSGAGRETQYF
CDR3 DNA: TGTGCCACCAGTGGGGCGGGTCGGGAGACCCAGTACTTC

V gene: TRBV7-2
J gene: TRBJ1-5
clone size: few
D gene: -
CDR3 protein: CASSLTSIDQPQHF
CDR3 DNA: TGTGCCAGCAGCTTAACCTCGATAGATCAGCCCCAGCATTTT

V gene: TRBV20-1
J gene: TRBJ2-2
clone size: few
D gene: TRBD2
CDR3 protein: CSAPGLAGEVGELFF
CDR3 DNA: TGCAGTGCTCCGGGACTAGCGGGGGAAGTCGGGGAGCTGTTTTTT

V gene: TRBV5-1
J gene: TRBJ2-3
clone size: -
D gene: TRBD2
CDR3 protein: CASSLGLAGNSDTQYF
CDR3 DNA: TGCGCCAGCAGCTTGGGGCTAGCGGGGAACTCAGATACGCAGTATTTT

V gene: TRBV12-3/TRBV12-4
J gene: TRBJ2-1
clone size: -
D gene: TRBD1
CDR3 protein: CASSWSGQGSINEQFF
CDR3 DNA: TGTGCCAGCAGTTGGTCGGGACAGGGTTCGATCAATGAGCAGTTCTTC

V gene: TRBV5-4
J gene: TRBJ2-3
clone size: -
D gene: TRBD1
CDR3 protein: CASRAGTGFADTQYF
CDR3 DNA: TGTGCCAGCAGGGCCGGGACAGGGTTCGCAGATACGCAGTATTTT

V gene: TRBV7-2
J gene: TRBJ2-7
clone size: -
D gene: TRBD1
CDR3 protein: CATATDRGPYEQYF
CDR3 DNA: TGTGCCACCGCCACGGACAGGGGTCCCTACGAGCAGTACTTC

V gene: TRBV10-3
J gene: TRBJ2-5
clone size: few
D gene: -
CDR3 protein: CAISESAETLQETQYF
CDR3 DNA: TGTGCCATCAGTGAGTCTGCGGAAACACTTCAAGAGACCCAGTACTTC

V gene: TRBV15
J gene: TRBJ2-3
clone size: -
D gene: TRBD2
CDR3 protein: CATSRAGLGSDTQYF
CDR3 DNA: TGTGCCACCAGCAGGGCGGGACTAGGGTCAGATACGCAGTATTTT

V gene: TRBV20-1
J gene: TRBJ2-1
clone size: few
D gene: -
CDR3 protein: CSASILDSGLGQFF
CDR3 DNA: TGCAGTGCTAGTATACTCGACTCGGGCTTGGGGCAGTTCTTC

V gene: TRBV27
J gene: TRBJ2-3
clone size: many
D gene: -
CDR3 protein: CASSSNASPDTQYF
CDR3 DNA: TGTGCCAGCAGTTCCAACGCGTCACCAGATACGCAGTATTTT

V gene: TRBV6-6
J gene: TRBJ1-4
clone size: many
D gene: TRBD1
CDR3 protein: CASHRGQSNEKLFF
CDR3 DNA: TGTGCCAGCCATAGGGGGCAATCTAATGAAAAACTGTTTTTT

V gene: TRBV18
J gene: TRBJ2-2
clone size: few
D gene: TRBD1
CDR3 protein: CASSPRWTGTGELFF
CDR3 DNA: TGTGCCAGCTCACCACGTTGGACAGGGACCGGGGAGCTGTTTTTT

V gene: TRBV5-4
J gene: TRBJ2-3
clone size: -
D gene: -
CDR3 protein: CASSVTAPRTDTQYF
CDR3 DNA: TGTGCCAGCAGCGTGACCGCTCCGAGGACAGATACGCAGTATTTT

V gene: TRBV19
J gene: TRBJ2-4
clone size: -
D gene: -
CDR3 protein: CASSIQLAKNIQYF
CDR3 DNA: TGTGCCAGTAGTATACAGCTAGCCAAAAACATTCAGTACTTC

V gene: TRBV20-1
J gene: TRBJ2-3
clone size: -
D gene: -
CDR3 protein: CSAQRTASTDTQYF
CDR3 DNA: TGCAGTGCTCAGAGGACAGCTAGCACAGATACGCAGTATTTT